These 20 T cell receptor beta chains were sequenced from one sample in a study of blood T cell repertoires in COVID-19. Here immunoSEQ multiplex PCR was the method, and the copy in TCRdb shows in-frame clones only, minus some. The repertoire holds a few hundred thousand clones, with roughly 79% as singletons. Sequencing was done on a sample of PBMCs or T cells enriched from blood (not recorded which). The receptors stem from a middle-aged man who had recovered from COVID-19.

The V and J genes are TRBV7-8 and TRBJ2-7, with TRBD2 matching 14 bases. This CDR3 has 16 residues. Germline V gene sequence: CDR1 SGHVS, CDR2 FQNEAQ. V lost 5 bases and J lost 5; bases outside the gene matches: 8. CDR3 region: CASSDPGLAGAHEQYF. CDR3 DNA: TGTGCCAGCAGCGATCCGGGACTAGCGGGGGCCCACGAGCAGTACTTC.

This chain connects TRBV10-3 to TRBJ1-1; 7 bases are a match to TRBD1. Germline trimming cut 6 bases from V and 6 bases from J; bases unmatched to any gene: 7. Germline values: CDR1 ENHRY, CDR2 SYGVKD. The CDR3 spans 13 residues. CDR3 residues: CAISRDRDSEAFF. The CDR3 DNA sequence: TGTGCCATCAGCCGGGACAGAGACTCTGAAGCTTTCTTT.

This clone was observed a handful of times. V gene TRBV27 combines with J gene TRBJ1-6; TRBD1 matches 8 bases. Trimming removed 7 bases from V and 10 bases from J; junction bases left unmatched: 18. The CDR3 runs to 17 residues. CDR1 is MNHEY and CDR2 is SMNVEV in the germline V gene (reference sequence). The DNA of the CDR3 is TGTGCCAGCACTCAAATGCCAGGGACAGGTTTTTCCTCACCCCTCCACTTT. Encoded protein: CASTQMPGTGFSSPLHF.

The J gene is TRBJ1-1, the V gene TRBV6-5; unclear D gene. V lost 3 bases, J lost 7 bases, and 12 bases lay in between. The CDR3 spans 13 residues. Per germline, CDR1 MNHEY and CDR2 SVGAGI. The CDR3 nucleotides are TGTGCCAGCAGTTATCTAAGTTACCATGAAGCTTTCTTT. Translating gives CASSYLSYHEAFF.

The sample holds one count of this clone. This chain links TRBV12-3 or TRBV12-4 with TRBJ1-1, with D possibly matching TRBD1 (5 bases). The V and J ends lost 6 bases and 6 bases respectively, with 14 bases between them. The CDR3 length is 13 residues. CDR3 region: CASSQMGGAEAFF. The CDR3 region has the DNA TGTGCCAGCAGCCAAATGGGGGGTGCTGAAGCTTTCTTT.

The rearrangement joins TRBV5-1 to TRBJ1-3; possibly TRBD1 for D (5 bases). In germline, CDR1 is SGHRS, CDR2 YFSETQ. V was pared by 4 bases and J by 0 bases, with 14 bases between. This CDR3 has 16 residues. The CDR3 bases are TGCGCCAGCAGCCCGGGGGACCAGAGCTCTGGAAACACCATATATTTT. As protein: CASSPGDQSSGNTIYF.

The chain links TRBV19 to TRBJ2-3, with 11 bases fitting TRBD2. The CDR3 has 15 amino acids. Per the germline V gene, CDR1 is LNHDA and CDR2 is SQIVND (reference sequence). V gave up 5 bases and J gave up 5 bases; unmatched junction bases: 6. Here the CDR3 reads CASSWLAGGGDTQYF. The CDR3 nucleotides read TGTGCCAGTAGTTGGCTAGCGGGAGGAGGAGATACGCAGTATTTT.

Here the CDR3 reads CAILTATLNYGYTF. DNA for the CDR3: TGTGCCATCCTGACCGCGACTCTTAACTATGGCTACACCTTC. The genes are TRBV28 and TRBJ1-2; D remains ambiguous. The CDR3 runs 14 residues. The V end lost 10 bases, the J end lost 1 base, and 16 bases lay between the germline ends. Germline V gene data show CDR1 as MDHEN and CDR2 as SYDVKM.

The chain joins TRBV4-1 to TRBJ2-3; 8 nucleotides line up with TRBD1. This CDR3 has 15 amino acids. In germline, CDR1 is MGHRA, CDR2 YSYEKL. Unmatched junction bases numbered 8, after V lost 4 bases and J lost 5 bases. This chain's CDR3 is CASSRRTGQGDTQYF. In DNA form, the CDR3 reads TGCGCCAGCAGCCGAAGGACAGGGCAGGGAGATACGCAGTATTTT.

The chain is built from TRBV10-3 and TRBJ1-2, with D tentatively TRBD1 (5 bases). The CDR3 length is 12 residues. The V and J ends lost 4 bases and 7 bases respectively, with 10 bases between them. The germline V gene has CDR1 ENHRY and CDR2 SYGVKD. The CDR3 sequence is CAISGQGPGYTF. The CDR3 region has the DNA TGTGCCATCAGTGGGCAGGGCCCTGGCTACACCTTC.

This rearrangement joins TRBV7-2 to TRBJ1-1; tentative D call: TRBD1 (6 bases). The germline CDR1 and CDR2 sequences are SGHTA and FQGNSA. Trimming pared 4 bases from V and 4 bases from J, leaving 13 bases between. This CDR3 region has 14 residues. CDR3 in amino acids: CASSSQGRGTEAFF. In nucleotides, the CDR3 is TGTGCCAGCAGCTCGCAGGGGCGCGGCACTGAAGCTTTCTTT.

The chain joins TRBV2 to TRBJ2-1; TRBD2 matches 14 bases. CDR3 size: 16 residues. The ends lost 7 bases at V and 5 bases at J; junction bases unmatched: 7. Per germline, CDR1 SNHLY and CDR2 FYNNEI. CDR3 residues: CASTAGLAGVDNEQFF. The CDR3 DNA reads as TGTGCCAGCACCGCGGGACTAGCGGGAGTAGACAATGAGCAGTTCTTC.

This clone appeared a single time. The chain is built from TRBV4-1 and TRBJ2-1; 10 nucleotides agree with TRBD2. Germline CDR1 MGHRA, CDR2 YSYEKL. J was trimmed by 12 bases and V by 3 bases; bases with no gene match: 8. The CDR3 runs 14 residues. The CDR3 here is CASSQGATSGPQFF. The DNA of the CDR3 is TGCGCCAGCAGCCAGGGGGCGACTAGCGGGCCGCAGTTCTTC.

The V call is TRBV3-1 (or the pseudogene TRBV3-2), the J call TRBJ1-1, with TRBD1 matching over 7 bases. The CDR3 loop spans 15 amino acids. Germline V lookup: CDR1 LGHDT, CDR2 YNNKEL (reference sequence). V shed 5 bases and J 4 bases; nucleotides not matched to a gene: 10. The CDR3 region is CASSSFDREGTEAFF. CDR3 in DNA: TGTGCCAGCAGCTCCTTCGACAGGGAAGGCACTGAAGCTTTCTTT.

The chain uses TRBV11-2 and TRBJ2-7; D may be TRBD1 (6 bases). CDR3 length equals 14 residues. V was clipped by 5 bases and J by 0 bases, with 11 bases between them. CDR1 and CDR2 from the germline V gene are SGHAT and FQNNGV. The DNA for the CDR3 is TGTGCCAGCAGCCTAGGGGGACACTCCTACGAGCAGTACTTC. Protein: CASSLGGHSYEQYF.

The sample holds a few counts of this clone. V is TRBV3-1 (or the pseudogene TRBV3-2) and J is TRBJ1-1; 9 bases map to TRBD1. With 3 bases clipped from V and 6 bases from J, the junction kept 5 bases outside the gene matches. This CDR3 is built from 14 residues. Germline V lookup: CDR1 LGHDT, CDR2 YNNKEL (reference sequence). The CDR3 DNA reads TGTGCCAGCAGCCACCACGGACAGGGGTCTGAAGCTTTCTTT. Amino acids: CASSHHGQGSEAFF.

CDR3 coding DNA: TGCAGTGCGATCGCGGGCGCCGAGCAGTACTTC. Amino acids: CSAIAGAEQYF. The chain carries TRBV20-1 and TRBJ2-7; D is perhaps TRBD2 (5 bases). V gave up 6 bases and J gave up 6 bases, with 12 bases separating them. Germline V CDR1 and CDR2: DFQATT, SNEGSKA (reference sequence). The length of the CDR3 is 11 residues.

This rearrangement joins TRBV12-5 to TRBJ2-7, with a tentative D call TRBD1 (6 bases). Germline loops: CDR1 LGHNT, CDR2 FRNRAP. The CDR3 consists of 15 residues. Trimming removed 3 bases at V and 4 bases at J, with 16 bases between. CDR3 in DNA: TGTGCTAGTGGTTTCCGCCGGGACACCCAGTACGAGCAGTACTTC. Its translation is CASGFRRDTQYEQYF.

The chain combines TRBV5-1 with TRBJ1-2; TRBD1 aligns across 7 bases. The germline CDR1 and CDR2 sequences are SGHRS and YFSETQ. The J segment lost 2 bases and the V segment lost 2 bases, leaving 6 bases of the junction unmatched. This CDR3 has 15 residues. The CDR3 here is CASSLPGQINYGYTF. CDR3 bases: TGCGCCAGCAGCTTACCGGGACAGATAAACTATGGCTACACCTTC.

The chain combines TRBV7-2 with TRBJ2-5, with TRBD2 identical over 12 bases. The CDR3 spans 14 residues. The germline V gene has CDR1 SGHTA and CDR2 FQGNSA. The V and J ends lost 5 bases and 8 bases, in that order; junction bases with no gene match: 6. CDR3 protein: CASSDPSGGATQYF. CDR3 in DNA: TGTGCCAGCAGCGACCCTAGCGGGGGGGCCACCCAGTACTTC.